This TCR beta chain was sequenced during a study of T cells after yellow fever vaccination. General study points: CD4 and CD8 compartments shared a small share of clonotypes.

V lost 4 bases to trimming and J lost 7 bases; unmatched junction nucleotides: 11. The CDR3 covers 16 residues. The V gene's germline CDR1 is SGHNT and CDR2 YYREEE (reference sequence). This clonotype appeared a few times. Its antigen remains unknown. One entry per CDR3 protein results from TCRdb running MiXCR on the 5' RACE reads. The repertoire holds fewer than 350,000 distinct CDR3 sequences, with more than 8.5% as singletons. The clonotype comes from a man aged 18 to 30 who received the YFV17D yellow fever vaccine. The specimen was PBMCs, collected on the day of the first yellow fever vaccination. The chain uses TRBV5-4 and TRBJ1-2; 12 positions match TRBD1. The CDR3, as DNA: TGTGCCAGCAGCGTTTCCGGGGGACAGGGGGCATCTGGCTACACCTTC. It codes for CASSVSGGQGASGYTF.